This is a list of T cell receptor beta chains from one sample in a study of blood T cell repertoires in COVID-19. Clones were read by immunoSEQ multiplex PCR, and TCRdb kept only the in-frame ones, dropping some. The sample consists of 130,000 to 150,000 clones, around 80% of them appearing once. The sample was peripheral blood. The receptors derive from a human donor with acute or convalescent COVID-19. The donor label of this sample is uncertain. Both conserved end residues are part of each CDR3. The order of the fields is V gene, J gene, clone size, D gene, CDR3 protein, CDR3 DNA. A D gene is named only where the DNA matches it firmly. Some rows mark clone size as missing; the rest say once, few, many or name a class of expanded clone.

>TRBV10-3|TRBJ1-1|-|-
CAISESLDRNTEAFF
TGTGCCATCAGTGAGTCCCTGGACAGGAACACTGAAGCTTTCTTT
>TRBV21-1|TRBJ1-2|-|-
CASSKEVEGLDGYTF
TGTGCCAGCAGCAAAGAGGTTGAGGGCTTAGACGGCTACACCTTC
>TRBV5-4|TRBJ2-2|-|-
CASRLGQANTGELFF
TGTGCCAGCCGCTTGGGGCAGGCTAACACCGGGGAGCTGTTTTTT
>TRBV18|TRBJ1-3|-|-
CASSPLRGATDSGNTIYF
TGTGCCAGCTCACCTCTCCGCGGCGCGACAGACTCTGGAAACACCATATATTTT
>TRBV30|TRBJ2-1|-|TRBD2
CAWSLGGGSDEQFF
TGTGCCTGGAGCCTTGGGGGGGGGTCGGATGAGCAGTTCTTC
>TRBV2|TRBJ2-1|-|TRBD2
CASRNHGLAGGGNEQFF
TGTGCCAGCAGAAACCATGGACTAGCGGGGGGAGGAAATGAGCAGTTCTTC
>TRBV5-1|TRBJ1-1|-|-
CASSSLPGLNTEAFF
TGCGCCAGCAGCTCGCTTCCAGGGTTGAACACTGAAGCTTTCTTT
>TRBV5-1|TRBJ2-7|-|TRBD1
CASSLVGTGTGEQYF
TGCGCCAGCAGCTTGGTAGGGACAGGGACTGGCGAGCAGTACTTC
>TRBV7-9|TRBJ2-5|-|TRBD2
CASSFIAGAETQYF
TGTGCCAGCAGCTTTATAGCGGGGGCGGAGACCCAGTACTTC
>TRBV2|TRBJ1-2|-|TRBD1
CASSGTGGIYGYTF
TGTGCCAGCAGCGGGACAGGGGGCATCTATGGCTACACCTTC
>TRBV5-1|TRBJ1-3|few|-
CASSLAPGSGNTIYF
TGCGCCAGCAGCTTGGCGCCGGGTTCTGGAAACACCATATATTTT
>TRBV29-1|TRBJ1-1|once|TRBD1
CSGRQGGMGTEAFF
TGCAGCGGACGACAGGGGGGTATGGGTACTGAAGCTTTCTTT
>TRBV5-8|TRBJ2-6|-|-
CASRHRVVGANVLTF
TGTGCCAGCAGGCACAGGGTCGTCGGGGCCAACGTCCTGACTTTC
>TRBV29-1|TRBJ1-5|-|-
CSVTNGDQPQHF
TGCAGCGTTACCAACGGGGATCAGCCCCAGCATTTT
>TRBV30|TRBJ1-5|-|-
CAWSGGHNQPQHF
TGTGCCTGGAGTGGAGGACACAATCAGCCCCAGCATTTT
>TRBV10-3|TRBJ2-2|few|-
CATRGQNTGELFF
TGTGCCACCCGAGGACAGAACACCGGGGAGCTGTTTTTT
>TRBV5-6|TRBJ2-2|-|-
CASSQLSRGTNTGELFF
TGTGCCAGCAGCCAACTCTCTAGGGGGACGAACACCGGGGAGCTGTTTTTT
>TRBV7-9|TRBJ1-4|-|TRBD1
CASSLWGQGDEKLFF
TGTGCCAGCAGCTTATGGGGACAGGGTGATGAAAAACTGTTTTTT
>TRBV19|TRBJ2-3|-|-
CASSTYRASTDTQYF
TGTGCCAGTAGTACCTACAGGGCTAGCACAGATACGCAGTATTTT
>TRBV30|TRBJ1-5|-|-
CAWSALGRGAYQPQHF
TGTGCCTGGAGTGCCTTAGGGCGGGGGGCATATCAGCCCCAGCATTTT
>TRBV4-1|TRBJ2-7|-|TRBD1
CASSQDPARTGNYEQYF
TGCGCCAGCAGCCAAGATCCCGCTCGGACAGGGAACTACGAGCAGTACTTC
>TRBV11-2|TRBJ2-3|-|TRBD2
CASSLDSRTSGGTDTQYF
TGTGCCAGCAGCTTAGATTCTCGAACTAGCGGGGGAACAGATACGCAGTATTTT
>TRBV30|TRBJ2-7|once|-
CAWTRGLSYEQYF
TGTGCCTGGACCAGGGGTCTTTCCTACGAGCAGTACTTC
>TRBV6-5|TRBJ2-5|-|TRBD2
CASSLTSGGVETQYF
TGTGCCAGCAGCCTGACTAGCGGGGGGGTAGAGACCCAGTACTTC
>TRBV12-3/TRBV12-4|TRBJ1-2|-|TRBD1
CASSSTGVGYTF
TGTGCCAGCAGTTCGACAGGGGTTGGCTACACCTTC
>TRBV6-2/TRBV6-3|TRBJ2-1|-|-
CASGPRLYNEQFF
TGTGCCAGCGGCCCGCGGCTTTACAATGAGCAGTTCTTC
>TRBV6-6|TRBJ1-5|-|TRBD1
CASSRDSRGNQPQHF
TGTGCCAGCAGTAGGGACAGTCGGGGCAATCAGCCCCAGCATTTT
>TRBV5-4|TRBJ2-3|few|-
CASSLEGGRTQYF
TGTGCCAGCAGCTTGGAGGGAGGCCGGACGCAGTATTTT
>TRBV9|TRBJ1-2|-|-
CASSVGPTVPYGYTF
TGTGCCAGCAGCGTAGGGCCGACAGTTCCCTATGGCTACACCTTC
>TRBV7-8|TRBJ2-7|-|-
CASTPSGGGSYEQYF
TGTGCCAGCACCCCATCAGGGGGAGGCTCCTACGAGCAGTACTTC
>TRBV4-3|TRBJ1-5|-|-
CASSQDLRGFQPQHF
TGCGCCAGCAGCCAAGATTTACGAGGGTTTCAGCCCCAGCATTTT
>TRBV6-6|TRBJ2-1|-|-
CASSYLGQSRNEQFF
TGTGCCAGCAGTTACCTGGGCCAAAGCCGTAATGAGCAGTTCTTC
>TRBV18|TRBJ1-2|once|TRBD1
CASSPPTGSVYGYTF
TGTGCCAGCTCACCCCCGACAGGGTCTGTCTATGGCTACACCTTC
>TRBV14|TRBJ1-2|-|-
CASSQGGTLSGGYTF
TGTGCCAGCAGCCAAGGCGGGACGCTGTCCGGTGGCTACACCTTC
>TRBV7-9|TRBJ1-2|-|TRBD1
CASSLGGQGLGYTF
TGTGCCAGCAGCTTAGGTGGACAGGGACTAGGCTACACCTTC
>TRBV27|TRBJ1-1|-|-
CASSSQGMNTEAFF
TGTGCCAGCAGTTCCCAGGGAATGAACACTGAAGCTTTCTTT
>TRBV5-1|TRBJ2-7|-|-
CASSLAGGREGYEQYF
TGCGCCAGCAGCTTGGCAGGGGGCAGGGAGGGCTACGAGCAGTACTTC
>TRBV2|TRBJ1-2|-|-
CASSDREGQLYGYTF
TGTGCCAGCAGTGATAGGGAAGGACAGCTGTATGGCTACACCTTC
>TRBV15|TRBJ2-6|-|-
CPTSRIYPGAQGGSGANVLTF
TGTCCCACCAGCAGAATCTATCCGGGGGCACAGGGGGGGTCTGGGGCCAACGTCCTGACTTTC
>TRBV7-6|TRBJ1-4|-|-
CASRLGGVNEKLFF
TGTGCCAGCCGACTCGGGGGGGTCAATGAAAAACTGTTTTTT
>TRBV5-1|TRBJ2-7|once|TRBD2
CASSRTSVNYEQYF
TGCGCCAGCAGCCGGACTAGCGTTAACTACGAGCAGTACTTC
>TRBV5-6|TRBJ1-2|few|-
CASLPLGGTLSYGYTF
TGTGCCAGCCTACCATTGGGGGGGACCCTGTCCTATGGCTACACCTTC
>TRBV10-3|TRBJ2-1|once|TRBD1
CAISYQQGAHEQFF
TGTGCCATCAGTTACCAACAGGGGGCCCATGAGCAGTTCTTC
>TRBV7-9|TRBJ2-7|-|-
CASSFDWRSYEQYF
TGTGCCAGCAGCTTCGACTGGAGGTCCTACGAGCAGTACTTC
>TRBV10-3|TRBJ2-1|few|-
CAISEPQPNEQFF
TGTGCCATCAGTGAGCCACAGCCTAATGAGCAGTTCTTC
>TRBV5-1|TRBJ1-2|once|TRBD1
CASSYTGQGSEGYTF
TGCGCCAGCAGCTATACGGGACAGGGCTCAGAAGGCTACACCTTC
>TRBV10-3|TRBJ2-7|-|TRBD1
CAISRQGAHPYEQYF
TGTGCCATCAGTAGACAGGGGGCGCATCCCTACGAGCAGTACTTC
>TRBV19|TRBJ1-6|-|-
CASSGGSGSNNSPLHF
TGTGCCAGTAGTGGAGGGTCAGGATCAAATAATTCACCCCTCCACTTT
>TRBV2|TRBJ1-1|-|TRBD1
CASRRQGEAFF
TGTGCCAGCAGGAGACAGGGTGAAGCTTTCTTT
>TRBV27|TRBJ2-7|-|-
CASSPVGRPPYEQYF
TGTGCCAGCAGTCCCGTGGGCAGGCCTCCCTACGAGCAGTACTTC
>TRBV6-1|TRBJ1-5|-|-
CASSEFRAYSNQPQHF
TGTGCCAGCAGTGAGTTCAGGGCTTATAGCAATCAGCCCCAGCATTTT
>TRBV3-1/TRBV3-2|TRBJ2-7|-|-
CASSQDQGVSGTGQYF
TGTGCCAGCAGCCAAGATCAAGGGGTTTCGGGCACCGGGCAGTACTTC
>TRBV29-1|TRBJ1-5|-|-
CSVRSGNQPQHF
TGCAGCGTTCGGAGTGGCAATCAGCCCCAGCATTTT
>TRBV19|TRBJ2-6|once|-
CASRGAPGANVLTF
TGTGCCAGTAGAGGGGCCCCTGGGGCCAACGTCCTGACTTTC
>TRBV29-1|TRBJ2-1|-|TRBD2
CSVKAGGLKEQFF
TGCAGCGTCAAAGCGGGGGGGTTAAAAGAGCAGTTCTTC
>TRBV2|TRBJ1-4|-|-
CASITQGMRTNEKLFF
TGTGCCAGCATCACGCAGGGAATGCGGACTAATGAAAAACTGTTTTTT
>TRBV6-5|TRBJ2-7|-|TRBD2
CASSRSTSGGLEQYF
TGTGCCAGCAGCCGATCGACTAGCGGGGGACTCGAGCAGTACTTC